This is a list of T cell receptor beta chains from one sample in a study of shared clonotypes between healthy human individuals. Produced via immunoSEQ multiplex PCR; TCRdb's table is partial and in-frame only. The data contain some 2,500,000 clones, approximately 90% of them singletons. What was sequenced was naive CD4+ T cells from PBMCs. All receptors derive from a man aged 18-30 years in good health. Some clones in this sample may be carry-over from other donors' samples. Each CDR3 is given with its conserved first and last residue. A D gene is named only where the DNA matches it firmly. Some rows mark clone size as missing; the rest say once, few, many or name a class of expanded clone.

v_call	j_call	d_call	clone_size	cdr3_nt	cdr3_aa
TRBV4-3	TRBJ2-3	TRBD1	-	TGCGCCAGCAGCCAAGCCTTCAGCGGGACAGGGGCGTATACGCAGTATTTT	CASSQAFSGTGAYTQYF
TRBV2	TRBJ1-2	-	-	TGTGCCAGCAAACCCCGGCCAGTTAACTATGGCTACACCTTC	CASKPRPVNYGYTF
TRBV9	TRBJ2-1	TRBD2	-	TGTGCCAGCAGCGTAGCGTTGGCTAGCGCATCTCGCGGGAGCAATGAGCAGTTCTTC	CASSVALASASRGSNEQFF
TRBV10-3	TRBJ1-2	-	-	TGTGCCATCAGTGAGTTAGAGGGGTCGAGGGGCTACACCTTC	CAISELEGSRGYTF
TRBV4-1	TRBJ2-3	-	-	TGCGCCAGCAGCCAGCCGGACACCCTCGCAGATACGCAGTATTTT	CASSQPDTLADTQYF
TRBV25-1	TRBJ2-7	-	few	TGTGCCAGCAGTGAATGGGCAGGGGCCTACGAGCAGTACTTC	CASSEWAGAYEQYF
TRBV5-1	TRBJ2-7	TRBD1	-	TGCGCCAGCAGCCCGGGACAGGGGTCCTACGAGCAGTACTTC	CASSPGQGSYEQYF
TRBV29-1	TRBJ2-3	-	once	TGCAGCGTTGAAGAACGTCCGTTGCTGGGAAGCACAGATACGCAGTATTTT	CSVEERPLLGSTDTQYF
TRBV5-6	TRBJ2-5	-	-	TGTGCCAGCAGCTTGGGTGAGAGGCACGAGGAGACCCAGTACTTC	CASSLGERHEETQYF
TRBV5-1	TRBJ1-1	-	-	TGCGCCAGCAGCTTGCTCCCAGATAAGAACACTGAAGCTTTCTTT	CASSLLPDKNTEAFF
TRBV6-5	TRBJ2-3	-	-	TGTGCCAGCAGTACGGGGGTAGATACGCAGTATTTT	CASSTGVDTQYF
TRBV7-2	TRBJ2-6	TRBD1	-	TGTGCCAGCAGCTTAGAGGGACAGGGGGCATCTGGGGCCAACGTCCTGACTTTC	CASSLEGQGASGANVLTF
TRBV15	TRBJ1-5	TRBD1	-	TGTGCCACCAGCAGAGATTCGGACAGGGGGCGTCAGCCCCAGCATTTT	CATSRDSDRGRQPQHF
TRBV2	TRBJ1-1	TRBD1	-	TGTGCCAGCAGAGGGACAGGGGTCACTGAAGCTTTCTTT	CASRGTGVTEAFF
TRBV5-1	TRBJ1-1	TRBD1	-	TGCGCCAGCAGCTTGGGTGGGACAGGGGAAGGTACTGAAGCTTTCTTT	CASSLGGTGEGTEAFF
TRBV27	TRBJ2-5	TRBD2	-	TGTGCCAGCAGTTTACTGCCTAGCGGGAGGGCCCGGGAGACCCAGTACTTC	CASSLLPSGRARETQYF
TRBV7-3	TRBJ2-1	TRBD1	once	TGTGCCAGCAGCCGTAACGAGGGGGCGAATGAGCAGTTCTTC	CASSRNEGANEQFF
TRBV5-6	TRBJ1-5	-	-	TGTGCCAGCAGCATGCAGCAAGATCAGCCCCAGCATTTT	CASSMQQDQPQHF
TRBV4-1	TRBJ1-4	-	-	TGCGCCAGCAGCCGTCCGGGACGGAAAGATGAAAAACTGTTTTTT	CASSRPGRKDEKLFF
TRBV23-1	TRBJ1-2	-	-	TGCGCCAGCAGCCCGAGAGGCTACACCTTC	CASSPRGYTF
TRBV27	TRBJ1-3	-	-	TGTGCCAGCAGTTTGGTACGGGGTGCTGGAAACACCATATATTTT	CASSLVRGAGNTIYF
TRBV14	TRBJ2-7	TRBD1	-	TGTGCCAGCAGCCCGGGACAGGCCTCGTTTATTCCCTCCTACGAGCAGTACTTC	CASSPGQASFIPSYEQYF
TRBV18	TRBJ2-7	-	-	TGTGCCAGCTCGTACATACAGGGGAGGGACTACGAGCAGTACTTC	CASSYIQGRDYEQYF
TRBV27	TRBJ1-4	-	-	TGTGCCAGCAGTCCCCATCGGGGGGGAAATGAAAAACTGTTTTTT	CASSPHRGGNEKLFF
TRBV12-5	TRBJ2-3	TRBD2	-	TGTGCTAGCGCGGGACTAGCGGGAGATCGTGTTTACCGCACAGATACGCAGTATTTT	CASAGLAGDRVYRTDTQYF
TRBV7-3	TRBJ1-2	-	-	TGTGCCAGCAGCGCGGATAGGACATCCGGCTACACCTTC	CASSADRTSGYTF
TRBV7-2	TRBJ2-5	TRBD2	-	TGTGCCAGCAGCTCTTACCCCGGGACTAGCGGGGAGACCCAGTACTTC	CASSSYPGTSGETQYF
TRBV30	TRBJ2-3	TRBD2	-	TGTGCCTGGAGTGTCTGGCGGGAGATGACAGATACGCAGTATTTT	CAWSVWREMTDTQYF
TRBV25-1	TRBJ2-1	TRBD2	once	TGTGCCAGCAGGAAAGCGGGAGCAACGGATGAGCAGTTCTTC	CASRKAGATDEQFF
TRBV7-9	TRBJ2-1	-	-	TGTGCCAGCAGTTTCCCAAGGCCCCGATACAATGAGCAGTTCTTC	CASSFPRPRYNEQFF
TRBV7-9	TRBJ1-1	-	once	TGTGCCAGCAGCTTTGCCATTCCAACGGGGGGCACTGAAGCTTTCTTT	CASSFAIPTGGTEAFF
TRBV5-1	TRBJ2-1	TRBD2	-	TGCGCCAGCAGCTTGCAGCGGACTAGCGGGAACAATGAGCAGTTCTTC	CASSLQRTSGNNEQFF
TRBV11-2	TRBJ2-3	-	-	TGTGCCAGCAGCCCGGACCGCACAGATACGCAGTATTTT	CASSPDRTDTQYF
TRBV7-2	TRBJ1-5	TRBD1	-	TGTGCCAGCAGCTTAGTGGGGACAGGGACCAATCAGCCCCAGCATTTT	CASSLVGTGTNQPQHF
TRBV20-1	TRBJ1-2	TRBD1	-	TGCAGTGCAGCAAGGGACAGGGTAAAGTTC	CSAARDRVKF
TRBV6-6	TRBJ1-4	TRBD1	-	TGTGCCAGCAGTTCCTCGACAGGGCATGAAAAACTGTTTTTT	CASSSSTGHEKLFF
TRBV11-3	TRBJ2-5	-	once	TGTGCCAGCAGCCCCGGGACCTCCGGGACCCAGTACTTC	CASSPGTSGTQYF
TRBV6-6	TRBJ2-1	-	-	TGTGCCAGCAGCCAGCCGGGACCCTCTCCCAATGAGCAGTTCTTC	CASSQPGPSPNEQFF
TRBV11-2	TRBJ1-1	TRBD1	-	TGTGCCAGCAGCTCCCTCCCCGGGACAGGGGGCCGGAACACTGAAGCTTTCTTT	CASSSLPGTGGRNTEAFF
TRBV18	TRBJ2-4	TRBD1	-	TGTGCCAGCTCACGGGCTTTGTGGACAGGGGAGGACATTCAGTACTTC	CASSRALWTGEDIQYF
TRBV18	TRBJ1-1	-	-	TGTGCCAGCTCACCCGGCGGGGGTAGGAACACTGAAGCTTTCTTT	CASSPGGGRNTEAFF
TRBV20-1	TRBJ1-1	-	few	TGCGGGGGAACATCGAACACTGAAGCTTTCTTT	CGGTSNTEAFF
TRBV9	TRBJ1-1	-	-	TGTGCCAGCAGCGCCCGCAGCGGGAACACTGAAGCTTTCTTT	CASSARSGNTEAFF
TRBV19	TRBJ2-1	-	once	TGTGCCAGTAGTAACCGACACGTCTACAATGAGCAGTTCTTC	CASSNRHVYNEQFF
TRBV12-5	TRBJ2-2	TRBD2	few	TGTGCTAGTGCGGTACGGGAGGGCGGGGAGCTGTTTTTT	CASAVREGGELFF
TRBV5-1	TRBJ2-1	-	-	TGCGCCAGCAGCCAGGTAGGAGCCGAGTACAATGAGCAGTTCTTC	CASSQVGAEYNEQFF
TRBV19	TRBJ1-2	-	-	TGTGCCAGTAGTACCACCTGGGGTGGCTACACCTTC	CASSTTWGGYTF
TRBV29-1	TRBJ2-7	TRBD2	-	TGCAGCGTTAGGACTAGCGGGAGCTACGAGCAGTACTTC	CSVRTSGSYEQYF
TRBV21-1	TRBJ1-2	-	-	TGTGCCAGCAGCAAAGCGCTCGGCAGGGTAGGCTATGGCTACACCTTC	CASSKALGRVGYGYTF
TRBV7-8	TRBJ1-2	-	-	TGTGCCAGCAGCTCCATCGCCGATAACTATGGCTACACCTTC	CASSSIADNYGYTF
TRBV18	TRBJ2-7	TRBD1	-	TGTGCCAGCTCACCAACGGGACAGGACTACGAGCAGTACTTC	CASSPTGQDYEQYF